The 10 T cell receptor beta chains given below trace back to one sample, sequenced in a study of blood T cell repertoires in COVID-19. Sequenced by immunoSEQ multiplex PCR; TCRdb stores in-frame clones only, minus some. The table lists 300,000 to 450,000 clones, approximately 81% of them singletons. The sequencing input was peripheral blood. These receptors all stem from a woman younger than 30 with acute or convalescent COVID-19.

This sequence joins TRBV29-1 and TRBJ2-7; 7 nucleotides agree with TRBD1. CDR1 and CDR2 (germline): SQVTM, ANQGSEA. The CDR3 extends over 12 amino acids. After removal of 5 bases from V and 6 bases from J, the junction contained 7 bases not matched to a gene. The CDR3 DNA reads TGCAGCGTTTCCCGACAGGGCTCCGAGCAGTACTTC. It translates to CSVSRQGSEQYF.

This chain uses TRBV5-4 with TRBJ2-1, with D hard to call. Germline V gene sequence: CDR1 SGHNT, CDR2 YYREEE (reference sequence). CDR3 length: 15 amino acids. V lost 4 bases and J 1 base, leaving 12 bases between the germline ends. The CDR3: CASSGAHGSYNEQFF. The CDR3 nucleotides read TGTGCCAGCAGCGGAGCTCATGGATCCTACAATGAGCAGTTCTTC.

The rearrangement joins TRBV5-6 to TRBJ1-1; TRBD1 might be the D (5 bases). Per the germline V gene, CDR1 is SGHDT and CDR2 is YYEEEE. This CDR3 is built from 15 residues. V shed 2 bases and J shed 5 bases, with 16 bases lying between them. Here the CDR3 reads CASSFDLGEGTEAFF. In DNA form, the CDR3 reads TGTGCCAGCAGCTTCGACCTAGGGGAGGGAACTGAAGCTTTCTTT.

This clone was seen only a few times. The chain joins TRBV28 to TRBJ2-5, with TRBD2 identical over 7 bases. The V segment lost 4 bases and the J segment 5 bases; nucleotides outside the gene matches: 4. Germline assignment: CDR1 MDHEN and CDR2 SYDVKM. The CDR3 is 13 residues long. The CDR3 here is CASSSTSLETQYF. CDR3 sequence (DNA): TGTGCCAGCAGTTCGACTAGCTTGGAGACCCAGTACTTC.

This clone was counted once. V usage is TRBV28 and J usage is TRBJ1-1; 7 bases line up with TRBD1. The CDR3 contains 12 residues. CDR1 and CDR2 from the germline V gene are MDHEN and SYDVKM. V was pared by 8 bases and J by 4 bases, with 4 bases of the junction left unmatched. The CDR3 sequence is CASPTGPTEAFF. The CDR3 coding sequence is TGTGCCAGCCCGACAGGGCCCACTGAAGCTTTCTTT.

V is TRBV28 and J is TRBJ1-5; 11 nucleotides match TRBD1. Trimming at V came to 7 bases and at J to 7 bases, leaving 9 bases not matched to a gene. The CDR3 is made up of 15 amino acids. The V gene's germline CDR1 is MDHEN and CDR2 SYDVKM. In DNA form, the CDR3 reads TGTGCCAGCACCCCGGGACAGGGGGTAGGCCAGCCCCAGCATTTT. It codes for CASTPGQGVGQPQHF.

V usage is TRBV21-1 and J usage is TRBJ1-3; TRBD1 is taken as the D call from the table, unchecked against the DNA. TRBV21-1 is an annotated pseudogene. The CDR3 has 17 residues. CDR3 amino acids: CASSPNPRTSSGNTIYF. The CDR3 DNA reads TGTGCCAGCAGCCCCAATCCCAGGACAAGCTCTGGAAACACCATATATTTT.

The rearrangement uses TRBV19 and TRBJ1-4, with D perhaps TRBD1 (5 bases). The CDR3 has 16 residues. Germline CDR1 LNHDA, CDR2 SQIVND (reference sequence). Trimming took 1 base from V and 0 from J, leaving 9 bases between them. CDR3 loop: CASSIGGSATNEKLFF. CDR3 bases: TGTGCCAGTAGTATAGGGGGCAGTGCAACTAATGAAAAACTGTTTTTT. The complete variable domain, with remaining parts taken from reference TRBV19 and TRBJ1-4, reads DGGITQSPKYLFRKEGQNVTLSCEQNLNHDAMYWYRQDPGQGLRLIYYSQIVNDFQKGDIAEGYSVSREKKESFPLTVTSAQKNPTAFYLCASSIGGSATNEKLFFGSGTQLSVL.

The chain recombines TRBV6-2 or TRBV6-3 with TRBJ2-6; tentatively, D is TRBD1 (6 bases). Trimming took 4 bases from V and 1 from J, leaving 11 bases between them. Germline V CDR1 and CDR2: MNHEY, SVGEGT. This CDR3 spans 16 amino acids. DNA of the CDR3: TGTGCCAGCAGTTTTCACAGGGAATCTGGGGCCAACGTCCTGACTTTC. It codes for CASSFHRESGANVLTF.

The rearrangement uses TRBV7-3 and TRBJ2-5; 14 positions match TRBD2. Looked up from germline, CDR1 is SGHTA and CDR2 is FQGTGA. CDR3 size: 18 residues. With 4 bases clipped from V and 3 bases from J, the junction kept 10 bases outside the gene matches. CDR3 bases: TGTGCCAGCAGCTCCTCGACCCTGACTAGCGGGAGGGAAGAGACCCAGTACTTC. This translates into CASSSSTLTSGREETQYF.